The rows below give T cell receptor beta chains drawn from one sample of a study of vaccination effects on CD4 cells after COVID-19. No antigens are known for them. TCRdb keeps only in-frame clones here, not all; method: immunoSEQ multiplex PCR. The sample includes tens of thousands of clones, roughly 74% of them seen just once. The starting material was CD4+ T cells from PBMCs cultured without peptide, obtained after COVID-19 vaccination. The receptors come from a human donor who received a COVID-19 vaccine. CDR3s include the opening cysteine and the closing phenylalanine or tryptophan.

TRBV6-6	CASRERRDSNQPQHF
TRBV6-4	CASSGDRQSYNSPLHF
TRBV16	CASSQWGQVNYGYTF
TRBV5-1	CASSPGTATSQETQYF
TRBV2	CASIWNTEAFF
TRBV7-7	CASSPQTGGRETQYF
TRBV6-2/TRBV6-3	CASRPSGGGNIQYF
TRBV6-6	CASSGGTGGKETQYF
TRBV29-1	CSVHQYYGYTF
TRBV7-2	CASSPRESGGGTKTQYF
TRBV4-1	CASSQFARTSGNTIYF
TRBV7-2	CASSPKTTSGGYTF
TRBV18	CASSPLSTVLANYGYTF
TRBV12-3/TRBV12-4	CASSLGGQETQYF
TRBV3-1/TRBV3-2	CASSHGTDTQYF
TRBV7-9	CASSLGQGPTDTQYF
TRBV5-1	CASSSRQANTGELFF
TRBV5-5	CASSLIPPNGYTF
TRBV18	CASSLQQGAGETQYF
TRBV5-1	CASSLEVLGGYYGYTF
TRBV6-1	CASSEGWTGGSYGYTF
TRBV6-5	CASPDGVTGELFF
TRBV18	CASSPRVDRGLHTGELFF
TRBV5-1	CASSLGQGRSEAFF
TRBV11-1	CASSLGLAGGGEQFF